This TCR beta chain was obtained from a study of blood T cell repertoires in COVID-19. Looking at the study overall: Collection of acute and convalescent COVID-19 samples took place in the United States, Italy and Spain. Sources were T cells, B-cell-depleted T cells, or PBMCs; the material itself was cDNA or gDNA.

This CDR3 is built from 18 residues. As handled by the study authors: Estimation of nucleated cell counts relied on the amplification of reference gene primers. Profiled with immunoSEQ multiplex PCR; TCRdb holds only in-frame clones, not every one. The DNA was the basis for D and trimming; V, J and clone size are from that table. The sample has 130,000 or so clones; 84% are singletons. This clone is a singleton in its sample. The genes are TRBV21-1 and TRBJ1-2. TRBV21-1 is a documented pseudogene. The source is a woman older than 75 with acute or convalescent COVID-19. Sequencing input: peripheral blood. Written as DNA, the CDR3 is TGTGCCAGCAGCAAAGTCGGGGCGGCGGGGAAGTACAACTATGGCTACACCTTC. Its protein product is CASSKVGAAGKYNYGYTF.